These T cell receptor beta chains were read from a single sample in a study of OX40 agonist ivuxolimab in advanced cancers. Measured with immunoSEQ multiplex PCR; TCRdb has only the in-frame clones, and not every one. The data hold 75,000 to 95,000 clones, with roughly 92% observed a single time. Sequencing used CD4+ or CD8+ T cells sorted from blood, obtained in a trial of the OX40 agonist ivuxolimab. The receptors stem from an adult with an advanced solid tumor such as melanoma, head and neck, liver or kidney cancer. Both conserved end residues are part of each CDR3. D genes are given only for firm matches. Only some rows state a clone size, as once, few, many or a class for expanded clones.

D gene,J gene,clone size,V gene,CDR3 protein,CDR3 DNA
.,TRBJ2-5,.,TRBV13,CASSYEETQYF,TGTGCCAGCAGCTATGAAGAGACCCAGTACTTC
.,TRBJ1-1,.,TRBV5-4,CASTKRGAGRDTEAFF,TGTGCCAGCACCAAACGTGGGGCAGGGAGGGACACTGAAGCTTTCTTT
.,TRBJ1-2,.,TRBV9,CASSVVNGINYGYTF,TGTGCCAGCAGCGTAGTGAATGGTATTAACTATGGCTACACCTTC
TRBD2,TRBJ2-3,.,TRBV27,CASSTSGGEVADTQYF,TGTGCCAGTAGCACTAGCGGGGGGGAGGTTGCAGATACGCAGTATTTT
TRBD2,TRBJ2-3,.,TRBV4-1,CASSQVAGGPDTQYF,TGCGCCAGCAGCCAAGTGGCGGGGGGGCCGGATACGCAGTATTTT
.,TRBJ2-5,.,TRBV9,CASSVGASKTQYF,TGTGCCAGCAGCGTAGGGGCGTCAAAGACCCAGTACTTC
.,TRBJ1-4,.,TRBV7-2,CASSWTGGKEKLFF,TGTGCCAGCAGCTGGACGGGGGGGAAAGAAAAACTGTTTTTT
.,TRBJ1-1,.,TRBV9,CASSGGMNTEAFF,TGTGCCAGCAGCGGGGGGATGAACACTGAAGCTTTCTTT
.,TRBJ2-7,.,TRBV30,CAWSAPTPVSDEQGRNEQYF,TGTGCCTGGAGTGCCCCCACCCCGGTCTCGGACGAACAGGGCAGGAACGAGCAGTACTTC
TRBD2,TRBJ2-2,once,TRBV4-2,CASSPETSGGNTGELFF,TGTGCCAGCAGCCCGGAGACTAGCGGGGGGAACACCGGGGAGCTGTTTTTT
TRBD1,TRBJ1-6,.,TRBV5-8,CASSPGQGDSPLHF,TGTGCCAGCAGCCCGGGACAGGGAGATTCACCCCTCCACTTT
TRBD2,TRBJ2-1,.,TRBV28,CASRDGLEGNEQFF,TGTGCCAGCAGAGACGGACTAGAGGGCAATGAGCAGTTCTTC
.,TRBJ2-2,.,TRBV7-9,CASSLSRLELFF,TGTGCCAGCAGCTTAAGCCGCTTGGAGCTGTTTTTT
.,TRBJ1-5,.,TRBV19,CASTSMQGGQPQHF,TGTGCCAGCACTTCAATGCAAGGAGGTCAGCCCCAGCATTTT
TRBD1,TRBJ1-1,.,TRBV27,CASSLSRDRGLGWTEAFF,TGTGCCAGCAGTTTATCGAGGGACAGGGGGCTTGGGTGGACTGAAGCTTTCTTT
.,TRBJ2-3,.,TRBV2,CASSGGQSTDTQYF,TGTGCCAGCAGTGGTGGCCAATCCACAGATACGCAGTATTTT
.,TRBJ1-2,.,TRBV5-1,CASSLWGRTDYGYTF,TGCGCCAGCAGCTTGTGGGGAAGGACGGACTATGGCTACACCTTC
TRBD1,TRBJ2-3,.,TRBV11-2,CASSYSPQGAVADTQYF,TGTGCCAGCAGCTACTCCCCACAGGGGGCGGTGGCAGATACGCAGTATTTT
.,TRBJ2-7,.,TRBV7-6,CASSLRIVNSYEQYF,TGTGCCAGCAGCTTACGGATCGTCAATTCCTACGAGCAGTACTTC
TRBD2,TRBJ2-3,once,TRBV7-2,CASSLATGGADTQYF,TGTGCCAGCAGCTTAGCTACCGGGGGGGCAGATACGCAGTATTTT
TRBD1,TRBJ1-1,.,TRBV14,CASSRTNPGQGNTEAFF,TGTGCCAGCAGCCGTACCAACCCGGGACAGGGGAACACTGAAGCTTTCTTT
.,TRBJ1-4,.,TRBV27,CASSLYRETATNEKLFF,TGTGCCAGCAGTTTATATAGGGAGACGGCAACTAATGAAAAACTGTTTTTT
TRBD1,TRBJ1-1,.,TRBV23-1,CASSHKDRGRSNTEAFF,TGCGCCAGCAGTCACAAAGACAGGGGAAGGTCGAACACTGAAGCTTTCTTT
.,TRBJ1-1,.,TRBV27,CASSLSRGMNTEAFF,TGTGCCAGCAGTTTATCGAGGGGGATGAACACTGAAGCTTTCTTT
TRBD1,TRBJ2-2,.,TRBV7-6,CASNYPGTGAGTGELFF,TGTGCCAGCAACTATCCCGGGACAGGGGCGGGCACCGGGGAGCTGTTTTTT
.,TRBJ2-2,once,TRBV7-8,CASSPFGAAGELFF,TGTGCCAGCAGCCCCTTCGGGGCCGCCGGGGAGCTGTTTTTT
TRBD2,TRBJ2-7,once,TRBV5-8,CASRVPTSGVYEQYF,TGTGCCAGCAGGGTACCGACTAGCGGGGTCTACGAGCAGTACTTC
.,TRBJ1-5,.,TRBV27,CASSWGPNQPQHF,TGTGCCAGCAGTTGGGGACCCAATCAGCCCCAGCATTTT
TRBD2,TRBJ2-3,.,TRBV2,CASSEELAGSSTDTQYF,TGTGCCAGCAGTGAAGAGCTAGCGGGATCTAGCACAGATACGCAGTATTTT
TRBD1,TRBJ1-2,.,TRBV14,CASSRDRGGYGYTF,TGTGCCAGCAGCCGAGACAGGGGAGGGTATGGCTACACCTTC
TRBD1,TRBJ2-7,.,TRBV9,CASSATSGTGDYEQYF,TGTGCCAGCAGCGCCACCTCCGGGACAGGGGACTACGAGCAGTACTTC
TRBD1,TRBJ1-1,.,TRBV28,CASVQGREVTEAFF,TGTGCCAGCGTACAGGGGCGGGAGGTCACTGAAGCTTTCTTT
.,TRBJ2-2,.,TRBV4-3,CASRGQGSTGELFF,TGCGCCAGCAGGGGGCAGGGAAGCACCGGGGAGCTGTTTTTT
.,TRBJ2-7,once,TRBV27,CASSATTNPNPEQYF,TGTGCCAGCAGTGCCACGACAAACCCAAACCCCGAGCAGTACTTC
.,TRBJ1-3,.,TRBV13,CASGYGSGNTIYF,TGTGCCAGCGGTTACGGCTCTGGAAACACCATATATTTT
.,TRBJ1-6,.,TRBV9,CASSVVSDSPLHF,TGTGCCAGCAGCGTAGTGTCGGATTCACCCCTCCACTTT
TRBD2,TRBJ2-5,.,TRBV13,CASSPPSGGPQETQYF,TGTGCCAGCAGCCCCCCGTCGGGGGGGCCGCAGGAGACCCAGTACTTC
.,TRBJ1-1,.,TRBV6-1,CASRVGIAFF,TGTGCCAGCAGGGTGGGTATAGCTTTCTTT
.,TRBJ2-7,.,TRBV11-2,CASSLAGRAYEQYF,TGTGCCAGCAGCTTAGCCGGCAGGGCCTACGAGCAGTACTTC
.,TRBJ2-5,.,TRBV2,CASRGEGDQYF,TGTGCCAGCAGGGGGGAAGGGGACCAGTACTTC
.,TRBJ2-2,.,TRBV2,CASSSESRIAGELFF,TGTGCCAGCAGTTCCGAAAGTCGGATCGCCGGGGAGCTGTTTTTT
.,TRBJ2-5,.,TRBV18,CASSPFDSQETQYF,TGTGCCAGCTCACCATTTGACAGCCAAGAGACCCAGTACTTC
.,TRBJ1-4,.,TRBV4-3,CASSQSAGRALTNEKLFF,TGCGCCAGCAGCCAGTCGGCAGGGCGAGCCTTAACTAATGAAAAACTGTTTTTT
.,TRBJ2-7,once,TRBV9,CASSGKPSLEQYF,TGTGCCAGCAGCGGGAAACCCTCTCTCGAGCAGTACTTC